This T cell receptor (beta chain) is from a study of T cell responses to AZD1222 COVID-19 vaccine. Study-level information: Researchers grouped second doses given at about 4 or about 12 weeks into one pool. Notes on the study in general: Spike-specific TCR breadth and depth rose after two AZD1222 doses. Reports indicate that nearly half of spike-specific TCRs are directed at unmutated variant regions. White British ancestry dominated among donors, who included more females, and clonal diversity was possibly underestimated.

Repertoires were generated with immunoSEQ multiplex PCR, while TCRdb's copy carries only in-frame clones and drops some. The sample has 120,000 or so clones, about 88% seen once; the top ten hold 9.8%. This clone was seen a single time. Its target is not known. Germline V gene lookup returns CDR1 SGHTA and CDR2 FQGNSA. This CDR3 contains 16 residues. Trimming cost V 4 bases and J 0 bases, with 16 bases left between them. The sequence was collected from an adult in good health. The rearrangement joins TRBV7-2 to TRBJ2-7; D may correspond to TRBD1 or TRBD2 (5 bases each). The sequencing used peripheral blood, collected on day 0 of AZD1222 vaccination. CDR3 residues: CASSSTGTESSYEQYF. Written as DNA, the CDR3 is TGTGCCAGCAGCTCTACCGGGACCGAAAGCTCCTACGAGCAGTACTTC.